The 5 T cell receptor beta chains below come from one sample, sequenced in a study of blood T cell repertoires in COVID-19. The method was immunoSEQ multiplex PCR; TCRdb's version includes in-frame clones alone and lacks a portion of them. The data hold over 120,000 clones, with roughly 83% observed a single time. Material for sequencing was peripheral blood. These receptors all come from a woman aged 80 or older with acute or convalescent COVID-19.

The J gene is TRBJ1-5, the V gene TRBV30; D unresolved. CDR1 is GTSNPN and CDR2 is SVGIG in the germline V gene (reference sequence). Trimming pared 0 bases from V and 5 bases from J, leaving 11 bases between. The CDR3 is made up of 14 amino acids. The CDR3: CAWSVPYTHQPQHF. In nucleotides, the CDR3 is TGTGCCTGGAGTGTACCGTACACCCATCAGCCCCAGCATTTT.

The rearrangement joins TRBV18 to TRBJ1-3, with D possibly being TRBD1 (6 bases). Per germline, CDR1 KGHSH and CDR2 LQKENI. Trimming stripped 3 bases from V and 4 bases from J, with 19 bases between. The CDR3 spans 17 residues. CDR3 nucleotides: TGTGCCAGCTCACCGGGTTCAGGGGATCTCTCCGGAAACACCATATATTTT. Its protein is CASSPGSGDLSGNTIYF.

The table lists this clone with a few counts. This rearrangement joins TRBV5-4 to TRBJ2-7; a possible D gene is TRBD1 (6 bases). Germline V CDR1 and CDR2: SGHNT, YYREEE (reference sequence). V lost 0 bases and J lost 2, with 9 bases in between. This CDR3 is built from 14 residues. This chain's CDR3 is CASSLGGPPYEQYF. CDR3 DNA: TGTGCCAGCAGCTTGGGGGGGCCCCCCTACGAGCAGTACTTC.

CDR3 sequence: CASSLGGRTEQYF. DNA for the CDR3: TGCGCCAGCAGCTTGGGGGGCAGGACAGAGCAGTACTTC. J is TRBJ2-7 and V is TRBV5-1; a possible D gene is TRBD1 (5 bases). Trimming shortened V by 0 bases and J by 7 bases, and 11 bases separated the two germline ends. The V gene's germline CDR1 is SGHRS and CDR2 YFSETQ. The CDR3 length is 13 residues.

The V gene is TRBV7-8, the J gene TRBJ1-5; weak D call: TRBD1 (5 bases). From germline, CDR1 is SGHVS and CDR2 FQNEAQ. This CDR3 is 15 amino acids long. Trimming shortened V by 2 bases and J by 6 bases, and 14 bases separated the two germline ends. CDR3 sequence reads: CASSLLGGGGQPQHF. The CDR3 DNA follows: TGTGCCAGCAGCTTATTGGGGGGTGGTGGTCAGCCCCAGCATTTT.